The sequence of this T cell receptor beta chain was determined in a study of T cell responses to AZD1222 COVID-19 vaccine. Using immunoSEQ multiplex PCR, the repertoire was profiled, and TCRdb retains in-frame clones only, with some absent. There are tens of thousands of clones in the sample; about 82% occur only once, and about 9.5% lies in the top ten. This clone was seen a few times. Its antigen remains unknown. Regarding the study as a whole: Baseline testing showed seropositivity in only five or six AZD1222 recipients. Most donors were white British, females outnumbered males, and clonal diversity was possibly underestimated. Repertoire sampling occurred only after the peak T cell response.

V was shortened by 7 bases and J by 7 bases, with 8 bases between the two germline ends. CDR1 and CDR2 (germline): SGHRS, YFSETQ. The CDR3 length is 11 residues. This sequence was found in an adult in good health. Sequencing used peripheral blood, obtained on day 0 of AZD1222 vaccination. The chain is built from TRBV5-1 and TRBJ2-2, with a possible D match to TRBD2 (5 bases). The CDR3 coding sequence is TGCGCCAGCCATGAGGGCGGGGAGCTGTTTTTT. As protein: CASHEGGELFF.